Listed below are T cell receptor beta chains from one sample, sequenced in a study of PD-L1 blockade in urothelial cancer. Measured with immunoSEQ multiplex PCR; TCRdb has only the in-frame clones, and not every one. Found here are tens of thousands of clones, almost 90% of them singletons; the top ten hold 3.5% to 5%. The source was PBMCs, collected around atezolizumab (anti-PD-L1) treatment. The receptors were sampled from a man aged 65 to 79 with urothelial cancer. CDR3s include the opening cysteine and the closing phenylalanine or tryptophan. D genes are given only for firm matches. Clone size is shown for a subset of rows, as once, few, many or a class of expanded clone.

CDR3 DNA,CDR3 protein,J gene,clone size,V gene,D gene
TGCGCCAGCAGCCCTGGGACATCCCCTGGGGGCGAGCAGTACTTC,CASSPGTSPGGEQYF,TRBJ2-7,-,TRBV4-1,-
TGTGCCAGTAGTTATGGGGAGGCGACAGATACGCAGTATTTT,CASSYGEATDTQYF,TRBJ2-3,-,TRBV19,-
TGTGCCAGCAGCTTAGCGGCTAGCGGGAGACAATACGAGCAGTACTTC,CASSLAASGRQYEQYF,TRBJ2-7,-,TRBV7-9,TRBD2
TGCAGTGCACGCGCCTTGGACAGGGGGCGGGGAGCTTTCTTT,CSARALDRGRGAFF,TRBJ1-1,-,TRBV29-1,TRBD1
TGTGCCAGCAGTTTGGGACAGGGAGGGACAGATACGCAGTATTTT,CASSLGQGGTDTQYF,TRBJ2-3,-,TRBV28,TRBD1
TGTGCCAGCAGCTTGGAGGGTAGCGGGAGGTCCTACGAGCAGTACTTC,CASSLEGSGRSYEQYF,TRBJ2-7,-,TRBV5-4,TRBD2
TGCAGTGCCACCTACGAGCAGTACTTC,CSATYEQYF,TRBJ2-7,-,TRBV20-1,-
TGTGCCAGCAGCGATAGTCGGCTAGCGGGCATTTACGAGCAGTACTTC,CASSDSRLAGIYEQYF,TRBJ2-7,-,TRBV7-9,TRBD2
TGTGCCAGCAGTGATATTAGGAGGGAAGCTTTCTTT,CASSDIRREAFF,TRBJ1-1,-,TRBV2,-
TGTGCCAGCAGCTTAGCAGGGACACTTAGCAATCAGCCCCAGCATTTT,CASSLAGTLSNQPQHF,TRBJ1-5,-,TRBV7-2,-
TGCAGCGTTGTTTATAGAGGGACAGGGGACTATGGCTACACCTTC,CSVVYRGTGDYGYTF,TRBJ1-2,-,TRBV29-1,TRBD1
TGTGCCAGCTTCGAGGAGAAGGACAGGGTATTCCACGAGCAGTACTTC,CASFEEKDRVFHEQYF,TRBJ2-7,-,TRBV21-1,-
TGTGCCAGTAGTATCAGGATAGCGGGAGACGGGCAGTTCTTC,CASSIRIAGDGQFF,TRBJ2-1,-,TRBV19,TRBD2
TGTGCCAGTAGTATAGCACTAGCGGGAGCTGGGTCCTACGAGCAGTACTTC,CASSIALAGAGSYEQYF,TRBJ2-7,-,TRBV19,TRBD2
TGTGCCAGCAGCTCGGGGACTATTGTCAATGAGCAGTTCTTC,CASSSGTIVNEQFF,TRBJ2-1,once,TRBV9,TRBD2
TGCAGCGTATCCCGGGAGAACACTGAAGCTTTCTTT,CSVSRENTEAFF,TRBJ1-1,-,TRBV29-1,-
TGCGCCAGCAAGTCGACTAGCTCCTACAATGAGCAGTTCTTC,CASKSTSSYNEQFF,TRBJ2-1,-,TRBV5-1,-
TGTGCCAGCAGCTTGGGGACAGAGATTGGTAATGAAAAACTGTTTTTT,CASSLGTEIGNEKLFF,TRBJ1-4,once,TRBV5-8,-
TGTGCCAGCAGCCGAACCGGACTGGGGAGCACAGATACGCAGTATTTT,CASSRTGLGSTDTQYF,TRBJ2-3,-,TRBV11-2,-
TGTGCCAGCAGTTGGACTAGCGGGAGGAGGTCAGATACGCAGTATTTT,CASSWTSGRRSDTQYF,TRBJ2-3,-,TRBV6-5,TRBD2
TGTGCCAGCAGTTACTCGGGGACAGCGGTGTTGTCTGAAGCTTTCTTT,CASSYSGTAVLSEAFF,TRBJ1-1,-,TRBV6-5,TRBD1
TGTGCCTGGGCATCCAACCCAGGGGAAGTTCAGTACTTC,CAWASNPGEVQYF,TRBJ2-5,-,TRBV30,-
TGCGCCAGCAGCTTGCGAGAGGGTCTAGCGGGAGCGGTCAATGAGCAGTTCTTC,CASSLREGLAGAVNEQFF,TRBJ2-1,-,TRBV5-1,TRBD2
TGTGCCAGCAGTTTCCCGGGACTAGCCACCGAGCAGTACTTC,CASSFPGLATEQYF,TRBJ2-7,-,TRBV6-1,TRBD2
TGTGCCAGCAGCGCCCCGGGACTAGCGAGTTCAGATACGCAGTATTTT,CASSAPGLASSDTQYF,TRBJ2-3,-,TRBV7-9,TRBD2
TGTGCCTGGTCCCCTCTGGGACTAGCGGGACTATCCGGAACTTTATATACGCAGTATTTT,CAWSPLGLAGLSGTLYTQYF,TRBJ2-3,-,TRBV30,TRBD2
TGCAGCGGTGAGGGACAGGGGAACACTGAAGCTTTCTTT,CSGEGQGNTEAFF,TRBJ1-1,-,TRBV29-1,TRBD1
TGTGCCAGCAGCTTACAAGGACGACCACGGGGGTACGAGCAGTACTTC,CASSLQGRPRGYEQYF,TRBJ2-7,once,TRBV7-8,-
TGTGCCTGGGACACCCGGGGGGAAAAACTGTTTTTT,CAWDTRGEKLFF,TRBJ1-4,-,TRBV30,-
TGTGCCAGCAGCTGGGCCGGGGGGGTACCTTCCTACGAGCAGTACTTC,CASSWAGGVPSYEQYF,TRBJ2-7,-,TRBV7-8,TRBD2
TGTGCCAGCAGTCCCCCTCTGAACACTGAAGCTTTCTTT,CASSPPLNTEAFF,TRBJ1-1,-,TRBV6-6,-
TGTGCCAGCAGTTTAGGAGTAGATCAGCCCCAGCATTTT,CASSLGVDQPQHF,TRBJ1-5,-,TRBV28,-
TGTGCCAGTAGTCCGAACGGGGGGGGCCAAGAGACCCAGTACTTC,CASSPNGGGQETQYF,TRBJ2-5,-,TRBV19,TRBD2
TGTGCCAGCAGTCGCCGGGGAGGGCCCTCGTACGAGCAGTACTTC,CASSRRGGPSYEQYF,TRBJ2-7,-,TRBV27,TRBD2
TGCAGCGTGGCGGGGTATAGCAATCAGCCCCAGCATTTT,CSVAGYSNQPQHF,TRBJ1-5,-,TRBV29-1,-
TGTGCCAGCACATCAGGCGCTGAGACCCAGTACTTC,CASTSGAETQYF,TRBJ2-5,-,TRBV28,-